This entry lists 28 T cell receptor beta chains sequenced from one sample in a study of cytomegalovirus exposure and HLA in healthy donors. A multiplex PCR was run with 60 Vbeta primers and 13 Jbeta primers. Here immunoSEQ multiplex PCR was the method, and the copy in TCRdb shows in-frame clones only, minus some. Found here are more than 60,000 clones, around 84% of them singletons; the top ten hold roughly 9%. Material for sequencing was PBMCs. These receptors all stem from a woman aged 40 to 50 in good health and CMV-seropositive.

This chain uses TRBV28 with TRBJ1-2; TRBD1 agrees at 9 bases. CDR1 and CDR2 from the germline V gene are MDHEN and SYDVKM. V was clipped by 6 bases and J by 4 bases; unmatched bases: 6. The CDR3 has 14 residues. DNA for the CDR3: TGTGCCAGCAGGCCTACAGGGGGCAGCTATGGCTACACCTTC. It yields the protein CASRPTGGSYGYTF.

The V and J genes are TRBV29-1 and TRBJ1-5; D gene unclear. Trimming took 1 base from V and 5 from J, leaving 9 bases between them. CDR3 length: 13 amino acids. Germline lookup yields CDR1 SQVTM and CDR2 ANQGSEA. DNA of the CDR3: TGCAGCGTTGAAGTCCAGGTTGATCAGCCCCAGCATTTT. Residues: CSVEVQVDQPQHF.

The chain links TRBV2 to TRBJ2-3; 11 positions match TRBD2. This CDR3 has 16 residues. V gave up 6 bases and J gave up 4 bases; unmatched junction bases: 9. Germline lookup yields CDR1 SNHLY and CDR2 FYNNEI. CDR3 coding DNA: TGTGCCAGCAGCTCACTAGCGGGGGTCATGCCAGATACGCAGTATTTT. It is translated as CASSSLAGVMPDTQYF.

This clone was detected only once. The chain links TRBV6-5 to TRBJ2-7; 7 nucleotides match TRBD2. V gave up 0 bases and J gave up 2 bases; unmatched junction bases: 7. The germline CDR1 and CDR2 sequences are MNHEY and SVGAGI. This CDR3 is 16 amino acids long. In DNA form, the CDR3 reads TGTGCCAGCAGTTACTCGGGGGAGGGAGGACCCTACGAGCAGTACTTC. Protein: CASSYSGEGGPYEQYF.

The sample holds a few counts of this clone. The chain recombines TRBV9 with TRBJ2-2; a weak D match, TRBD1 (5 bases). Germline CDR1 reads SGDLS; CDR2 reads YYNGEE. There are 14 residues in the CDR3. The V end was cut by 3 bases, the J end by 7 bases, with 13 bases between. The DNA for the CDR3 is TGTGCCAGCAGCGAGCCAGGAAGGGGCGGGGAGCTGTTTTTT. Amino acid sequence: CASSEPGRGGELFF.

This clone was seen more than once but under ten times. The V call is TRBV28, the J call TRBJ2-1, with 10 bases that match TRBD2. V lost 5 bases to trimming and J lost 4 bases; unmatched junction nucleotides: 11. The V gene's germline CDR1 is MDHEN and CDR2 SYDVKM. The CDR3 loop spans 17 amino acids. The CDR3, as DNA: TGTGCCAGCAGTCCGCCCGTCGAGCGGGGGGGTTACAATGAGCAGTTCTTC. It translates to CASSPPVERGGYNEQFF.

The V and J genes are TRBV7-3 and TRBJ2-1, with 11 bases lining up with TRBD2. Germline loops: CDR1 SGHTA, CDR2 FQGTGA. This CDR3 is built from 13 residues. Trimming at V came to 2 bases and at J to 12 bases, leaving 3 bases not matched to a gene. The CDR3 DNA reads TGTGCCAGCAGCTTACTAGCGGGGGGCGTGCAGTTCTTC. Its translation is CASSLLAGGVQFF.

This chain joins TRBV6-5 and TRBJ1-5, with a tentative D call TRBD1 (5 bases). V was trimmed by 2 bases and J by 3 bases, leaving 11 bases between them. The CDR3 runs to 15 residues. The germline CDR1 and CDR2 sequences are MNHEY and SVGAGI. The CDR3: CASSYAQGFNQPQHF. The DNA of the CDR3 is TGTGCCAGCAGTTACGCCCAGGGATTCAATCAGCCCCAGCATTTT.

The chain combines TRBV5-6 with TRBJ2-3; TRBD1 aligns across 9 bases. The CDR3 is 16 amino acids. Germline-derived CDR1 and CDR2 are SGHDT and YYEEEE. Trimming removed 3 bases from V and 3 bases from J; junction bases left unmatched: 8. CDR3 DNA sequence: TGTGCCAGCAGCTCCCCGGGACAGGGAGGGACAGATACGCAGTATTTT. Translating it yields CASSSPGQGGTDTQYF.

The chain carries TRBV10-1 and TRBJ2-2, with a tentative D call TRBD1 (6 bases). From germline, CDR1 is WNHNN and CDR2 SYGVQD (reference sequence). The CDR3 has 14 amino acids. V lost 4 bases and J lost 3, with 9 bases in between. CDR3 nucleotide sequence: TGCGCCAGCAGTGCAGGGGCGGACACCGGGGAGCTGTTTTTT. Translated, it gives CASSAGADTGELFF.

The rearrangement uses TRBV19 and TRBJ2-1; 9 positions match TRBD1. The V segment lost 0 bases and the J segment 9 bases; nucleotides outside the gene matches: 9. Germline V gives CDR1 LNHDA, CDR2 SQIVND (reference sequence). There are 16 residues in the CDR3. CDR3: CASSIDSGQGKFEQFF. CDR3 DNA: TGTGCCAGTAGTATAGATTCAGGACAGGGGAAGTTTGAGCAGTTCTTC.

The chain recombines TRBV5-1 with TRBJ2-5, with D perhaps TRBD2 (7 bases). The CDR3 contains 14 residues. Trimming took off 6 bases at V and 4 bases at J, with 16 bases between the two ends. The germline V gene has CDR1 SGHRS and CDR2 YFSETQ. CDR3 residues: CASTKGGGRETQYF. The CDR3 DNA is TGCGCCAGCACCAAGGGGGGGGGTCGAGAGACCCAGTACTTC.

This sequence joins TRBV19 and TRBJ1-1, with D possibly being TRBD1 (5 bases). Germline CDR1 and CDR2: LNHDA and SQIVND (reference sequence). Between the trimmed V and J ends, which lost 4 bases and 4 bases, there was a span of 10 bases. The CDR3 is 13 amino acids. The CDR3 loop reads CASSTQGGTEAFF. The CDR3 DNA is TGTGCCAGTAGTACCCAGGGTGGCACTGAAGCTTTCTTT. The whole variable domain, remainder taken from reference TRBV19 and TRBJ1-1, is DGGITQSPKYLFRKEGQNVTLSCEQNLNHDAMYWYRQDPGQGLRLIYYSQIVNDFQKGDIAEGYSVSREKKESFPLTVTSAQKNPTAFYLCASSTQGGTEAFFGQGTRLTVV.

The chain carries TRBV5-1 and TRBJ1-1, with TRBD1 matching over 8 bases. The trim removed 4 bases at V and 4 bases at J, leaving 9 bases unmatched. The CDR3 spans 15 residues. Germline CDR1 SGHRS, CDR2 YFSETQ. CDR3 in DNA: TGCGCCAGCAGCGAGTTAGGAACAGGGGGCACTGAAGCTTTCTTT. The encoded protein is CASSELGTGGTEAFF.

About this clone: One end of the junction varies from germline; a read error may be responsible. This chain's CDR3 is CASSAGTGSTQPQHF. The DNA for the CDR3 is TGTGCCAGTAGTGCCGGGACAGGGAGCACTCAGCCCCAGCATTTT. The V call is TRBV19, the J call TRBJ1-5, with 9 positions matching TRBD1. This CDR3 contains 15 residues. The germline V gene encodes CDR1 LNHDA and CDR2 SQIVND (reference sequence).

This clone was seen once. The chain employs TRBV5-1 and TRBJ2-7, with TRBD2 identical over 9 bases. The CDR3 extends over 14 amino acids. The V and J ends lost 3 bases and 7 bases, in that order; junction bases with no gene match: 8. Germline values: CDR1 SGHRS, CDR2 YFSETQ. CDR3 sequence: CASSSTSGGWEQYF. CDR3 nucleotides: TGCGCCAGCAGCTCGACTAGCGGTGGGTGGGAGCAGTACTTC.

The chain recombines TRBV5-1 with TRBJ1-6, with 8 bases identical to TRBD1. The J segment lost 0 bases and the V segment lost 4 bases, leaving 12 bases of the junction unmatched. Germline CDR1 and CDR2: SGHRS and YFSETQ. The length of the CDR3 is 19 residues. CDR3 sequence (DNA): TGCGCCAGCAGCCCGGGGAGCCGGACAGGGAGCTCCTATAATTCACCCCTCCACTTT. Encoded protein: CASSPGSRTGSSYNSPLHF.

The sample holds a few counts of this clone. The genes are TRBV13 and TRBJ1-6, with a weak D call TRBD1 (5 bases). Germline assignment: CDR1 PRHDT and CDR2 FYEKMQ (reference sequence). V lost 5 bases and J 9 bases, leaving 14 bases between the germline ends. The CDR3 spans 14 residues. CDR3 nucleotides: TGTGCCAGCAGCCTACGGGGGGGACTTTCACCCCTCCACTTT. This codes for CASSLRGGLSPLHF.

The CDR3 spells CASSLGDRDTEAFF. Here the CDR3 DNA reads TGTGCCAGTAGCCTAGGGGATCGCGACACTGAAGCTTTCTTT. The rearrangement joins TRBV19 to TRBJ1-1, with a tentative D call TRBD1 (5 bases). Between the trimmed V and J ends, which lost 6 bases and 3 bases, there was a span of 14 bases. This CDR3 region has 14 residues. In germline, CDR1 is LNHDA, CDR2 SQIVND (reference sequence).

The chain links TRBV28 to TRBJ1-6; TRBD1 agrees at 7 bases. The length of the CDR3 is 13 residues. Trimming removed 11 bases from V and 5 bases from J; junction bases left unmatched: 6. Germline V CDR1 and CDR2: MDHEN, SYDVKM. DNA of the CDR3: TGTGCCGGCCGACAGGGTAATAATTCACCCCTCCACTTT. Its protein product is CAGRQGNNSPLHF.

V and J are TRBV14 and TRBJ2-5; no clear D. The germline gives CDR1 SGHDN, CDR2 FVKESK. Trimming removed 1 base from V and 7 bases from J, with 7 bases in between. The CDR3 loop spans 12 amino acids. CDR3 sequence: CASSQARATQYF. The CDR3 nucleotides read TGTGCCAGCAGCCAAGCACGAGCGACCCAGTACTTC.

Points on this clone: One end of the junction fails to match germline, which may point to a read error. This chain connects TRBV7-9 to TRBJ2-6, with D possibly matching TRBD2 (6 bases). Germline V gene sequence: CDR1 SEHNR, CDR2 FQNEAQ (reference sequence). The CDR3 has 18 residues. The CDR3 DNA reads TGTTCCAGCAGCTTAGTTCGACTAGGGACTGGTGGGGCCAACGTCCTGACTTTC. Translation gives CSSSLVRLGTGGANVLTF.

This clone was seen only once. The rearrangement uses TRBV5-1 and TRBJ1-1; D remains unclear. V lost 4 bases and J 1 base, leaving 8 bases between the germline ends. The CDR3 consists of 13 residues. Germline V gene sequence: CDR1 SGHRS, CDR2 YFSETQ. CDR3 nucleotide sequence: TGCGCCAGCAGCACAGTGACGAACACTGAAGCTTTCTTT. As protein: CASSTVTNTEAFF. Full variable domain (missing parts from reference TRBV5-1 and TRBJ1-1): KAGVTQTPRYLIKTRGQQVTLSCSPISGHRSVSWYQQTPGQGLQFLFEYFSETQRNKGNFPGRFSGRQFSNSRSEMNVSTLELGDSALYLCASSTVTNTEAFFGQGTRLTVV.

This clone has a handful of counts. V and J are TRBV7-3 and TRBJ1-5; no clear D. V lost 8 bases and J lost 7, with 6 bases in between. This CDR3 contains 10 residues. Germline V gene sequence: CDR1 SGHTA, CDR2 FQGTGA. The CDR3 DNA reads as TGTGCCAGCTGCCGGCAGCCCCAGCATTTT. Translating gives CASCRQPQHF.

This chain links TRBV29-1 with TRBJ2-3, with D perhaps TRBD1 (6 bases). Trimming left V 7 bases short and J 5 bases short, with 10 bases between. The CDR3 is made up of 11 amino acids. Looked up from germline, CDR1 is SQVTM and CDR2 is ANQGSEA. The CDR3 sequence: CSALGGDTQYF. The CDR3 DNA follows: TGCAGCGCTCTAGGGGGAGATACGCAGTATTTT.

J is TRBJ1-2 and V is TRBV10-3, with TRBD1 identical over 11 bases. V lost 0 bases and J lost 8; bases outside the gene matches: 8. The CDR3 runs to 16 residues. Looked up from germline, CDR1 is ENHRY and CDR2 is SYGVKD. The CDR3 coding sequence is TGTGCCATCAGTGAGTCTAGGACAGGGGGCGCTTGGGGCTACACCTTC. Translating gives CAISESRTGGAWGYTF.

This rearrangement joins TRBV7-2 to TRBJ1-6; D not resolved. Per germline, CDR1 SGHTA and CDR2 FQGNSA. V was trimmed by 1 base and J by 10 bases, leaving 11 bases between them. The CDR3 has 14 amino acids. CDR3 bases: TGTGCCAGCAGCTTAGGAGTCTTGCGGTCACCCCTCCACTTT. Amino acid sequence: CASSLGVLRSPLHF.

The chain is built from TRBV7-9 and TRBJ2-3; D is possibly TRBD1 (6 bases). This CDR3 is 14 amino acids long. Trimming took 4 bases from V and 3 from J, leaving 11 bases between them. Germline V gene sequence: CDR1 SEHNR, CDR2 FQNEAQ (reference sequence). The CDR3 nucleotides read TGTGCCAGCAGCTCGTCCAGGGGTACAGATACGCAGTATTTT. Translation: CASSSSRGTDTQYF. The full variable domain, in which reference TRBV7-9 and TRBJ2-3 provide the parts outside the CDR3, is DTGVSQNPRHKITKRGQNVTFRCDPISEHNRLYWYRQTLGQGPEFLTYFQNEAQLEKSRLLSDRFSAERPKGSFSTLEIQRTEQGDSAMYLCASSSSRGTDTQYFGPGTRLTVL.